This is a list of T cell receptor beta chains from one sample in a study of post-analysis software for immune sequencing data. TCRdb recomputed calls from the PCR reads with MiXCR, one row per CDR3 protein. The sample lists about 800,000 distinct CDR3 sequences; roughly 29% were seen once. The sequenced material came from blood. Receptors were obtained from a girl between 5 and 17 years old with multiple sclerosis. Each CDR3 is given with its conserved first and last residue. A D gene is named only where the DNA matches it firmly. Clone size, where shown, is once, few, many, or a class for clones that have expanded.

d_gene | abundance | j_gene | v_gene | CDR3aa | CDR3nt
. | few | TRBJ2-1 | TRBV5-1 | CASRPTAVWGEQFF | TGCGCCAGCAGGCCGACGGCCGTTTGGGGTGAGCAGTTCTTC
. | . | TRBJ2-7 | TRBV4-3 | CASSEAGPSYEQYF | TGCGCCAGCAGCGAAGCGGGCCCCTCCTACGAGCAGTACTTC
. | . | TRBJ1-2 | TRBV24-1 | CATSDSAGDGVAGYTF | TGTGCCACCAGTGATTCGGCGGGGGACGGAGTGGCTGGCTACACCTTC
TRBD1 | few | TRBJ1-4 | TRBV28 | CASRGGRGQLGEKLFF | TGTGCCAGCCGGGGGGGCAGGGGGCAATTAGGTGAAAAACTGTTTTTT
TRBD1 | few | TRBJ1-5 | TRBV12-3/TRBV12-4 | CASRPQGGNQPQHF | TGTGCCAGCAGGCCGCAGGGGGGTAATCAGCCCCAGCATTTT
TRBD1 | few | TRBJ2-5 | TRBV5-6 | CASSLGAGGFQETQYF | TGTGCCAGCAGCTTGGGTGCAGGGGGATTCCAAGAGACCCAGTACTTC
TRBD2 | . | TRBJ2-1 | TRBV4-3 | CASSLSISSGWGNEQFF | TGCGCCAGCAGCCTAAGCATATCTAGCGGGTGGGGCAATGAGCAGTTCTTC
. | few | TRBJ2-7 | TRBV18 | CASSPRRGSSYEQYF | TGTGCCAGCTCACCTCGACGGGGGAGCTCCTACGAGCAGTACTTC
. | . | TRBJ2-4 | TRBV11-2 | CASSPGRVDIQYF | TGTGCCAGCAGCCCGGGCCGCGTCGACATTCAGTACTTC
. | . | TRBJ1-6 | TRBV10-3 | CATCRDGNSPLHF | TGTGCCACCTGCAGGGACGGGAACTCACCCCTCCACTTT
. | few | TRBJ2-1 | TRBV9 | CASSVGGEEQFF | TGTGCCAGCAGCGTAGGGGGGGAGGAGCAGTTCTTC